This T cell receptor (beta chain) was obtained from a study of blood T cell repertoires in COVID-19. About the study: There were acute and convalescent COVID-19 samples, and they came from the United States, Italy and Spain. PBMCs, B-cell-depleted T cells, or T cells were the source of the cDNA or gDNA that made up the material.

Per the authors' pipeline: Nucleated cell counts were estimated from reference gene primer amplification. TCRdb keeps only in-frame clones here, not all; method: immunoSEQ multiplex PCR. V and J calls and clone size are those listed in that table; D and trimming were worked out from the DNA. The sample has about 68,000 clones; roughly 89% are singletons. J was trimmed by 4 bases and V by 6 bases; bases with no gene match: 6. The germline gives CDR1 SNHLY, CDR2 FYNNEI. The CDR3 covers 14 residues. The receptor was derived from a middle-aged man with active COVID-19. The rearrangement links TRBV2 to TRBJ1-1; 9 positions match TRBD1. The sample was peripheral blood. CDR3 coding DNA: TGTGCCAGCAGCGAACAGGGGGCTGTCACTGAAGCTTTCTTT. Translation: CASSEQGAVTEAFF.